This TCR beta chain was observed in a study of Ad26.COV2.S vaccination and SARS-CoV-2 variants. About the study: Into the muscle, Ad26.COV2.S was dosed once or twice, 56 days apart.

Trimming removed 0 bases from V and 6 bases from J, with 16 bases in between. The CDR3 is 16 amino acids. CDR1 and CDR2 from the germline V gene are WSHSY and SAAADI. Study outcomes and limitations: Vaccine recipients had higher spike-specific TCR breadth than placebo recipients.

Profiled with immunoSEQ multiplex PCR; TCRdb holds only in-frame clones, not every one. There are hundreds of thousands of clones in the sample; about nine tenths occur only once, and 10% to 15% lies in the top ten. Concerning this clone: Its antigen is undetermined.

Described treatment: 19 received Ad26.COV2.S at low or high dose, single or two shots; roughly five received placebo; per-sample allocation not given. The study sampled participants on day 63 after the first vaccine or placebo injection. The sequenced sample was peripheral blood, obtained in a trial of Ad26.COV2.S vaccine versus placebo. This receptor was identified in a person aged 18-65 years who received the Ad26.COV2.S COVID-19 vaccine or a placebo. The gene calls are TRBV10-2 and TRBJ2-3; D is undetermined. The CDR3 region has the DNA TGCGCCAGCAGTGAGTCTCCTGGGATGATGGGCGATACGCAGTATTTT. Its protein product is CASSESPGMMGDTQYF.